One and the same sample provided the 27 T cell receptor beta chains below, sequenced in a study of vaccination effects on CD4 cells after COVID-19. Viral peptide pool expansion of antigen-specific CD4+ T cells preceded sequencing in the ViraFEST assay. After around ten days in culture, the CD4+ T cells were isolated. PCR showed that the person got SARS-CoV-2 infection at some point between March and December 2020. These TCRs' antigens remain unknown. Libraries were prepared by immunoSEQ multiplex PCR; TCRdb keeps only in-frame clonotypes and omits some of them. The sample has 22,000 or so clones; around 72% are singletons. This specimen consisted of CD4+ T cells from PBMCs cultured with a peptide pool, obtained before COVID-19 vaccination. Receptors originate from a human donor who had a prior SARS-CoV-2 infection.

V usage is TRBV7-3 and J usage is TRBJ2-2, with 12 bases aligning to TRBD1. Germline V gene lookup returns CDR1 SGHTA and CDR2 FQGTGA. With V trimmed by 8 bases and J by 4 bases, 8 bases remained unmatched. The CDR3 runs 16 residues. This chain's CDR3 is CASRPGQGASTGELFF. CDR3 DNA sequence: TGTGCCAGCCGGCCGGGACAGGGGGCTAGCACCGGGGAGCTGTTTTTT.

The chain employs TRBV19 and TRBJ1-2; possible D gene TRBD1, 5 bases. V lost 6 bases and J 0 bases, leaving 17 bases between the germline ends. Germline CDR1 is LNHDA and CDR2 is SQIVND (reference sequence). The length of the CDR3 is 16 residues. CDR3 loop: CASSPMKGITNYGYTF. The CDR3 region has the DNA TGTGCCAGTAGCCCAATGAAGGGGATCACTAACTATGGCTACACCTTC.

V gene TRBV29-1 combines with J gene TRBJ2-1; D may be TRBD1 or TRBD2 (5 bases each). CDR1 SQVTM and CDR2 ANQGSEA come from the germline V gene. Trimming shortened V by 6 bases and J by 7 bases, and 16 bases separated the two germline ends. This CDR3 is 13 amino acids long. CDR3 in amino acids: CSVLGPRSNEQFF. For the CDR3, the DNA is TGCAGCGTACTGGGACCTCGCAGTAATGAGCAGTTCTTC.

This clone was seen just once. V usage is TRBV6-5 and J usage is TRBJ1-5; TRBD1 matches at 9 bases. CDR1 is MNHEY and CDR2 is SVGAGI in the germline V gene. The V gene end was trimmed by 6 bases and the J gene end by 7 bases; junction bases not matched to a gene: 10. The CDR3 contains 15 residues. The CDR3 nucleotides read TGTGCCAGCAGAACCCATGGACAGGGGAGACAGCCCCAGCATTTT. As protein: CASRTHGQGRQPQHF.

The chain carries TRBV10-3 and TRBJ2-1, with TRBD2 identical over 7 bases. With V trimmed by 2 bases and J by 8 bases, 18 bases remained unmatched. Germline V gene data show CDR1 as ENHRY and CDR2 as SYGVKD. This CDR3 spans 18 amino acids. The CDR3 DNA reads TGTGCCATCAGTGAGCGCATGGGGCGGGGAGGGTATTGGTATGAGCAGTTCTTC. Translated: CAISERMGRGGYWYEQFF.

This chain joins TRBV15 and TRBJ2-3; D is unclear. CDR1 and CDR2 from the germline V gene are LNHNV and YYDKDF (reference sequence). The length of the CDR3 is 16 residues. V was trimmed by 0 bases and J by 0 bases, leaving 10 bases between them. CDR3 in DNA: TGTGCCACCAGCAGAGAAGATGGCAAAAGCACAGATACGCAGTATTTT. Its protein is CATSREDGKSTDTQYF. Full variable domain (remainder filled in from reference TRBV15 and TRBJ2-3): DAMVIQNPRYQVTQFGKPVTLSCSQTLNHNVMYWYQQKSSQAPKLLFHYYDKDFNNEADTPDNFQSRRPNTSFCFLDIRSPGLGDTAMYLCATSREDGKSTDTQYFGPGTRLTVL.

This sequence joins TRBV7-2 and TRBJ2-1, with 13 nucleotides matching TRBD2. This CDR3 is built from 16 residues. The germline gives CDR1 SGHTA, CDR2 FQGNSA. Trimming at V came to 4 bases and at J to 3 bases, leaving 3 bases not matched to a gene. In nucleotides, the CDR3 is TGTGCCAGCAGCTCACGGACTAGCGGGGGCTACAATGAGCAGTTCTTC. It codes for CASSSRTSGGYNEQFF. Supplemented by reference TRBV7-2 and TRBJ2-1, the full variable domain reads GAGVSQSPSNKVTEKGKDVELRCDPISGHTALYWYRQSLGQGLEFLIYFQGNSAPDKSGLPSDRFSAERTGGSVSTLTIQRTQQEDSAVYLCASSSRTSGGYNEQFFGPGTRLTVL.

The chain carries TRBV7-3 and TRBJ2-1, with 7 bases identical to TRBD1. J lost 7 bases, V lost 3 bases, and 3 bases had no gene match. This CDR3 has 13 residues. Germline CDR1 and CDR2: SGHTA and FQGTGA. CDR3 sequence reads: CASSLDRKNEQFF. DNA for the CDR3: TGTGCCAGCAGCTTGGACAGGAAAAATGAGCAGTTCTTC.

The chain uses TRBV30 and TRBJ1-3, with 7 bases that match TRBD1. This CDR3 has 14 amino acids. Germline assignment: CDR1 GTSNPN and CDR2 SVGIG (reference sequence). With 1 base clipped from V and 9 bases from J, the junction kept 9 bases outside the gene matches. CDR3 sequence (DNA): TGTGCCTGGAGTGCGGACAGGCCCGCCGGCACCATATATTTT. It yields the protein CAWSADRPAGTIYF.

The V gene is TRBV7-6, the J gene TRBJ2-2; D gene uncertain. The germline V gene has CDR1 SGHVS and CDR2 FNYEAQ. V was trimmed by 0 bases and J by 3 bases, leaving 8 bases between them. The CDR3 extends over 15 amino acids. The CDR3 coding sequence is TGTGCCAGCAGCTTAGCAGTGCCCCACACCGGGGAGCTGTTTTTT. Protein product: CASSLAVPHTGELFF.

The genes are TRBV6-6 and TRBJ2-1; no reliable D call. The V and J ends lost 6 bases and 7 bases respectively, with 22 bases between them. Germline assignment: CDR1 MNHNY and CDR2 SVGAGI (reference sequence). CDR3 length equals 16 residues. CDR3 amino acids: CASSHSGDLVRNEQFF. The CDR3 bases are TGTGCCAGCAGCCACTCCGGAGACTTGGTGAGGAATGAGCAGTTCTTC.

The genes are TRBV6-5 and TRBJ2-7; 9 bases are shared with TRBD2. The V gene end was trimmed by 7 bases and the J gene end by 4 bases; junction bases not matched to a gene: 8. This CDR3 comprises 14 residues. Per the germline V gene, CDR1 is MNHEY and CDR2 is SVGAGI. The CDR3 bases are TGTGCCAGCACTCTAGCGGGGCCTCTGTACGAGCAGTACTTC. Translated, it gives CASTLAGPLYEQYF.

The rearrangement links TRBV5-1 to TRBJ2-2, with 8 bases that match TRBD1. Germline V gene lookup returns CDR1 SGHRS and CDR2 YFSETQ. V dropped 4 bases and J dropped 4; count of bases not matched to a gene: 6. CDR3 length: 15 amino acids. The CDR3 loop reads CASSPIDRGTGELFF. The CDR3 nucleotides are TGCGCCAGCAGCCCCATCGACAGGGGCACCGGGGAGCTGTTTTTT. The full variable domain, in which reference TRBV5-1 and TRBJ2-2 provide the parts outside the CDR3, is KAGVTQTPRYLIKTRGQQVTLSCSPISGHRSVSWYQQTPGQGLQFLFEYFSETQRNKGNFPGRFSGRQFSNSRSEMNVSTLELGDSALYLCASSPIDRGTGELFFGEGSRLTVL.

V gene TRBV7-2 combines with J gene TRBJ2-7; 10 bases are shared with TRBD2. J was trimmed by 2 bases and V by 5 bases; bases with no gene match: 12. The CDR3 loop spans 17 amino acids. The germline CDR1 and CDR2 sequences are SGHTA and FQGNSA. CDR3 region: CASSLRPSGSGPYEQYF. DNA of the CDR3: TGTGCCAGCAGCCTACGCCCTAGCGGGAGCGGACCCTACGAGCAGTACTTC.

The table lists this clone with a few counts. The rearrangement links TRBV21-1 to TRBJ2-7; TRBD1, the table's D call, was not compared with the DNA. TRBV21-1 is described as a pseudogene. The CDR3 sequence is 16 residues long. The CDR3 coding sequence is TGTGCCAGCAGCACCCCTGAGGACAGGTGGGTTTACGAGCAGTACTTC. Its translation: CASSTPEDRWVYEQYF.

This chain uses TRBV30 with TRBJ2-3; 7 bases are a match to TRBD2. This CDR3 contains 15 residues. The trim removed 0 bases at V and 1 base at J, leaving 4 bases unmatched. Germline CDR1 reads GTSNPN; CDR2 reads SVGIG (reference sequence). CDR3 loop: CAWSVWSGGTDTQYF. The DNA of the CDR3 is TGTGCCTGGAGTGTATGGAGCGGGGGCACAGATACGCAGTATTTT.

This clone was seen more than once but under ten times. V is TRBV5-6 and J is TRBJ1-1, with TRBD1 matching over 7 bases. The CDR3 has 14 amino acids. The V segment lost 4 bases and the J segment 7 bases; nucleotides outside the gene matches: 10. Germline V lookup: CDR1 SGHDT, CDR2 YYEEEE. The CDR3 DNA sequence: TGTGCCAGCAGCATCGGACAGGTCCTTAATGAAGCTTTCTTT. Protein product: CASSIGQVLNEAFF.

V is TRBV18 and J is TRBJ2-1, with D perhaps TRBD1 (6 bases). The germline V gene has CDR1 KGHSH and CDR2 LQKENI. The length of the CDR3 is 15 residues. Trimming removed 1 base from V and 7 bases from J, with 14 bases in between. The CDR3 nucleotides are TGTGCCAGCTCACCACAACAGGGTAGTTGGAATGAGCAGTTCTTC. It specifies CASSPQQGSWNEQFF.

The chain joins TRBV4-1 to TRBJ2-1; 14 bases are shared with TRBD2. After removal of 3 bases from V and 0 bases from J, the junction contained 7 bases not matched to a gene. The CDR3 covers 19 residues. Germline V lookup: CDR1 MGHRA, CDR2 YSYEKL. In DNA form, the CDR3 reads TGCGCCAGCAGCCATCAAATCGGACTAGCGGGAGGCTCCTACAATGAGCAGTTCTTC. Translation gives CASSHQIGLAGGSYNEQFF.

The chain uses TRBV28 and TRBJ2-7; D may correspond to TRBD1 or TRBD2 (5 bases each). The ends were cut back, 3 bases at V and 0 bases at J, with 9 bases in the middle. This CDR3 region has 14 residues. In germline, CDR1 is MDHEN, CDR2 SYDVKM. The CDR3 loop reads CASSLGTYSYEQYF. The CDR3 DNA reads TGTGCCAGCAGTTTGGGGACCTACTCCTACGAGCAGTACTTC.

V and J are TRBV6-6 and TRBJ2-2; D gene uncertain. The V and J ends lost 3 bases and 0 bases respectively, with 8 bases between them. From germline, CDR1 is MNHNY and CDR2 SVGAGI (reference sequence). The CDR3 runs to 15 residues. Written as DNA, the CDR3 is TGTGCCAGCAGTTATCAGCTAGCGAACACCGGGGAGCTGTTTTTT. Translation: CASSYQLANTGELFF.

The genes are TRBV5-1 and TRBJ2-3, with a weak D call TRBD1 (6 bases). This CDR3 has 16 amino acids. Germline CDR1 reads SGHRS; CDR2 reads YFSETQ. Trimming pared 4 bases from V and 9 bases from J, leaving 24 bases between. CDR3 bases: TGCGCCAGCAGCCTAGATCCCGGGACACCCATCGAGACGCAGTATTTT. Protein product: CASSLDPGTPIETQYF. The entire variable domain, with the rest obtained from reference TRBV5-1 and TRBJ2-3, is as follows: KAGVTQTPRYLIKTRGQQVTLSCSPISGHRSVSWYQQTPGQGLQFLFEYFSETQRNKGNFPGRFSGRQFSNSRSEMNVSTLELGDSALYLCASSLDPGTPIETQYFGPGTRLTVL.

The chain uses TRBV7-6 and TRBJ1-1; tentatively, D is TRBD1 (6 bases). Germline loops: CDR1 SGHVS, CDR2 FNYEAQ. The CDR3 loop spans 14 amino acids. The V and J ends lost 6 bases and 3 bases respectively, with 14 bases between them. As DNA, the CDR3 is TGTGCCAGCAGTTCAAGGGGGGCGGACACTGAAGCTTTCTTT. Translated: CASSSRGADTEAFF. Complete variable domain (other parts from reference TRBV7-6 and TRBJ1-1): GAGVSQSPRYKVTKRGQDVALRCDPISGHVSLYWYRQALGQGPEFLTYFNYEAQQDKSGLPNDRFSAERPEGSISTLTIQRTEQRDSAMYRCASSSRGADTEAFFGQGTRLTVV.

The J gene is TRBJ2-5, the V gene TRBV6-2 or TRBV6-3; 7 positions agree with TRBD1. There are 15 residues in the CDR3. CDR1 MNHEY and CDR2 SVGEGT come from the germline V gene. With 6 bases clipped from V and 4 bases from J, the junction kept 11 bases outside the gene matches. DNA of the CDR3: TGTGCCAGCAGCATCCCCTCACAGGGGAGAGAGACCCAGTACTTC. Its translation is CASSIPSQGRETQYF.

This clone was seen only once. CDR3 sequence reads: CASSGWGNTEAFF. The CDR3 DNA reads as TGCGCCAGCAGCGGTTGGGGGAACACTGAAGCTTTCTTT. The gene calls are TRBV4-1 and TRBJ1-1; D is unresolved. The CDR3 totals 13 residues. Looked up from germline, CDR1 is MGHRA and CDR2 is YSYEKL. The V gene lost 5 bases and the J gene lost 1 base, with 8 bases spanning the gap.

This chain uses TRBV5-1 with TRBJ1-1, with D uncertain. CDR3 length: 16 residues. Germline loops: CDR1 SGHRS, CDR2 YFSETQ. V lost 0 bases to trimming and J lost 1 base, with 13 bases between them. The CDR3 nucleotides are TGCGCCAGCAGCTTGGATGCTGGGTTTACGAACACTGAAGCTTTCTTT. This translates into CASSLDAGFTNTEAFF. The full variable domain, completed using reference TRBV5-1 and TRBJ1-1, is KAGVTQTPRYLIKTRGQQVTLSCSPISGHRSVSWYQQTPGQGLQFLFEYFSETQRNKGNFPGRFSGRQFSNSRSEMNVSTLELGDSALYLCASSLDAGFTNTEAFFGQGTRLTVV.

A few counts support this clone. The chain is built from TRBV6-5 and TRBJ2-2; D is undetermined. The CDR3 covers 12 residues. Germline CDR1 is MNHEY and CDR2 is SVGAGI. V was clipped by 4 bases and J by 3 bases, with 3 bases between them. CDR3: CASSSDTGELFF. As DNA, the CDR3 is TGTGCCAGCAGTTCCGACACCGGGGAGCTGTTTTTT.